This TCR beta chain was recovered during a study of Graves' ophthalmopathy and Graves' hyperthyroidism. The study's findings and limits: Progression of ophthalmopathy was predicted by the model with more than 70% sensitivity and around 72% specificity.

For this clonotype: Antigen unknown.

RNA transcripts served as template for amplifying TCR beta CDR3 sequences. First-round RT-PCR used HTBI primers; second-round multiplex PCR followed. One entry per CDR3 protein results from TCRdb running MiXCR on the multiplex PCR reads. Of 23,000 or so distinct CDR3 sequences in the sample, around 50% are singletons; the top ten hold approximately 7%. The authors defined stable hyperthyroidism as no ophthalmopathy within 18 months of follow-up. Reliance was placed on clinical symptoms, serum thyroxine, TRAb, thyroid ultrasound and orbital computed tomography for diagnosis. Sequenced input: peripheral blood. The sequence came from an adult woman with stable Graves' hyperthyroidism.

The CDR3 nucleotides read TGCAGCGTAACCGGGACAGAAACCTACGAGCAGTACTTC. Translation gives CSVTGTETYEQYF. This rearrangement joins TRBV29-1 to TRBJ2-7; 7 bases align to TRBD1. CDR3 length: 13 amino acids. Trimming cost V 6 bases and J 2 bases; bases outside gene matches: 7. Germline-derived CDR1 and CDR2 are SQVTM and ANQGSEA.